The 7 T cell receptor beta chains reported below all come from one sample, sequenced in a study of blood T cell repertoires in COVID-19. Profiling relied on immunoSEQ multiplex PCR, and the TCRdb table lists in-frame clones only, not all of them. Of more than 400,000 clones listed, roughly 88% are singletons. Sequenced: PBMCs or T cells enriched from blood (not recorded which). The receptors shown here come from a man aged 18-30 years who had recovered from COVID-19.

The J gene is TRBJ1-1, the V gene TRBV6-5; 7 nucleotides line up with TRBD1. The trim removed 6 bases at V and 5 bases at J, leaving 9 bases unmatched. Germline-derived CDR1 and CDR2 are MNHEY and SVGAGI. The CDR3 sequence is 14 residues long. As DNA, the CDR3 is TGTGCCAGCAGCGGTCAGGGGGTCGGAACTGAAGCTTTCTTT. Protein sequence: CASSGQGVGTEAFF.

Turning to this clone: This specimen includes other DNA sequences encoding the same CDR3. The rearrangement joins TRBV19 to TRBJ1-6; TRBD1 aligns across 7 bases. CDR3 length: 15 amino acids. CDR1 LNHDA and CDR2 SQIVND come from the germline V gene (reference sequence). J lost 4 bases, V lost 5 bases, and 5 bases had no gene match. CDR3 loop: CASSPQGNYNSPLHF. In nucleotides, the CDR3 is TGTGCCAGTAGTCCACAGGGGAATTATAATTCACCCCTCCACTTT.

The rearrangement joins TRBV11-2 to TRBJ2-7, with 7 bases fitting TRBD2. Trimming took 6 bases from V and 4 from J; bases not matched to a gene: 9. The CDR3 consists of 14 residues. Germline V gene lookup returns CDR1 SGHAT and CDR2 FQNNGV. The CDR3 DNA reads TGTGCCAGCAGTTCCAGCGGGACCCCGTACGAGCAGTACTTC. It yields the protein CASSSSGTPYEQYF. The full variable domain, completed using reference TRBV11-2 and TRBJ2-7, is EAGVAQSPRYKIIEKRQSVAFWCNPISGHATLYWYQQILGQGPKLLIQFQNNGVVDDSQLPKDRFSAERLKGVDSTLKIQPAKLEDSAVYLCASSSSGTPYEQYFGPGTRLTVT.

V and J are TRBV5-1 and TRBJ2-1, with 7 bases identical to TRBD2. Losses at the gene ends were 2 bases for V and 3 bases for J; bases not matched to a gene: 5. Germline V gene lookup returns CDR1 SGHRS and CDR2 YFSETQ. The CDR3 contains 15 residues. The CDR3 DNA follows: TGCGCCAGCAGCTTACGGGAGGCAGGCTACAATGAGCAGTTCTTC. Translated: CASSLREAGYNEQFF.

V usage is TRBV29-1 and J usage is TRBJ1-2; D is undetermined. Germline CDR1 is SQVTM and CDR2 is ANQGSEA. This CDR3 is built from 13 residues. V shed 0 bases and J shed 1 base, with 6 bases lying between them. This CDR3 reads CSVEDTVNYGYTF. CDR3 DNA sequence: TGCAGCGTTGAAGATACAGTTAACTATGGCTACACCTTC.

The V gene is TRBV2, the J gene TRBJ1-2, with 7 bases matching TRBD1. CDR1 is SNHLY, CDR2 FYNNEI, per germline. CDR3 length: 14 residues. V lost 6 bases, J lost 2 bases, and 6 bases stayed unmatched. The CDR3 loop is CASSQKGANYGYTF. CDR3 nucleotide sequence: TGTGCCAGCAGCCAAAAGGGGGCGAACTATGGCTACACCTTC. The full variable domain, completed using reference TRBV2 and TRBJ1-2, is EPEVTQTPSHQVTQMGQEVILRCVPISNHLYFYWYRQILGQKVEFLVSFYNNEISEKSEIFDDQFSVERPDGSNFTLKIRSTKLEDSAMYFCASSQKGANYGYTFGSGTRLTVV.

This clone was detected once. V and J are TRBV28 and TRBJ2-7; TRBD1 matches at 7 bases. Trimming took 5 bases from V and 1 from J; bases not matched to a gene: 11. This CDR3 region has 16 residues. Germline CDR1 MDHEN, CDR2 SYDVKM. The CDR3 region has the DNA TGTGCCAGCAGTGTTACCGGGACAGCGCTTTCCTACGAGCAGTACTTC. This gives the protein CASSVTGTALSYEQYF. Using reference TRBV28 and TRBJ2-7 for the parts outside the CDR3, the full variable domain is DVKVTQSSRYLVKRTGEKVFLECVQDMDHENMFWYRQDPGLGLRLIYFSYDVKMKEKGDIPEGYSVSREKKERFSLILESASTNQTSMYLCASSVTGTALSYEQYFGPGTRLTVT.